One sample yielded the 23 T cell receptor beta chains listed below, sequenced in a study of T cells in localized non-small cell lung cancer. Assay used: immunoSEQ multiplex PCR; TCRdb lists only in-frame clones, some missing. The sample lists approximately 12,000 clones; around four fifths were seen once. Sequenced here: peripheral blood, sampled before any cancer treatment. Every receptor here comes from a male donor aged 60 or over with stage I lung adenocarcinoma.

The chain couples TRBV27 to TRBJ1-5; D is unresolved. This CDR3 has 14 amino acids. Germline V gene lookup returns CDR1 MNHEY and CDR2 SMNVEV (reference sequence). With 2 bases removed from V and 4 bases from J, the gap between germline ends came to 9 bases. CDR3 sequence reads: CASSLRENNQPQHF. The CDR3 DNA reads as TGTGCCAGCAGTTTACGGGAAAATAATCAGCCCCAGCATTTT.

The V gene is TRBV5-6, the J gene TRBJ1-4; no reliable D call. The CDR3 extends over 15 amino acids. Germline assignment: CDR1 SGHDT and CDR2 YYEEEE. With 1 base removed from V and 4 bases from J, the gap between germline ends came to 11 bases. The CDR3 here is CASSLLQSYNEKLFF. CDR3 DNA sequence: TGTGCCAGCAGCTTGCTACAGAGCTATAATGAAAAACTGTTTTTT.

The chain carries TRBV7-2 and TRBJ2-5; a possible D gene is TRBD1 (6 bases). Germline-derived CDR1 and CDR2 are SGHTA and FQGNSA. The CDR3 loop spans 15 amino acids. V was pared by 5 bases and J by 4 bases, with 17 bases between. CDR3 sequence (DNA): TGTGCCAGCAGCCTAAATACAGGGTTTGGAGAGACCCAGTACTTC. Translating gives CASSLNTGFGETQYF.

As DNA, the CDR3 is TGTGCCAGCAGTCAGAACAGGGGAGGGGGGTCCTACGAGCAGTACTTC. This codes for CASSQNRGGGSYEQYF. This chain connects TRBV28 to TRBJ2-7; either TRBD1 or TRBD2 may fit D (7 bases each). Trimming removed 5 bases at V and 1 base at J, with 18 bases between. Germline CDR1 is MDHEN and CDR2 is SYDVKM. This CDR3 region has 16 residues.

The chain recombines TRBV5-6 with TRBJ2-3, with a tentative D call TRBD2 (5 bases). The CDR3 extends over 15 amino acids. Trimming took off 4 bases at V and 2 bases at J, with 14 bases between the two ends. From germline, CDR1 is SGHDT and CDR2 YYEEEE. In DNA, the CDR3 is TGTGCCAGCAGCGGTGGACTCGACCACACAGATACGCAGTATTTT. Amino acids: CASSGGLDHTDTQYF.

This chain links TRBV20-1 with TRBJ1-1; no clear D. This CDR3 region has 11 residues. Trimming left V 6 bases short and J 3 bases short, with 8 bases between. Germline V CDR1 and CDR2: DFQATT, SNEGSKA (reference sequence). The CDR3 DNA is TGCAGTGCCGGGTTGGACACTGAAGCTTTCTTT. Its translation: CSAGLDTEAFF.

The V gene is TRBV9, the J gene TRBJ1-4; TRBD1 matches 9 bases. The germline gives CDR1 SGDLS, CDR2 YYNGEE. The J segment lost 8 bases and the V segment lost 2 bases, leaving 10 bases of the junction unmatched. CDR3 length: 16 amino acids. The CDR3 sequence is CASSVYSGQGGEKLFF. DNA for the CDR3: TGTGCCAGCAGCGTTTATTCGGGACAGGGTGGAGAAAAACTGTTTTTT. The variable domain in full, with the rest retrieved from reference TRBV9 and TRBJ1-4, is DSGVTQTPKHLITATGQRVTLRCSPRSGDLSVYWYQQSLDQGLQFLIQYYNGEERAKGNILERFSAQQFPDLHSELNLSSLELGDSALYFCASSVYSGQGGEKLFFGSGTQLSVL.

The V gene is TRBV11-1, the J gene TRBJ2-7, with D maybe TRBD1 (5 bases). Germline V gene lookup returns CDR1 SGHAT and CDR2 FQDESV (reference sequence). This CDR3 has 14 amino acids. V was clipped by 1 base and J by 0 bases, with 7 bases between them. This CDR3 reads CASSLGGTSYEQYF. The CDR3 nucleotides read TGTGCCAGCAGCTTAGGGGGCACCTCCTACGAGCAGTACTTC.

CDR3 region: CATSYASWGSPLHF. The DNA of the CDR3 is TGTGCCACCAGCTACGCCTCCTGGGGGTCACCCCTCCACTTT. The chain links TRBV15 to TRBJ1-6; TRBD1 might be the D (5 bases). The CDR3 is 14 amino acids. Germline V gene lookup returns CDR1 LNHNV and CDR2 YYDKDF (reference sequence). Trimming pared 5 bases from V and 10 bases from J, leaving 15 bases between.

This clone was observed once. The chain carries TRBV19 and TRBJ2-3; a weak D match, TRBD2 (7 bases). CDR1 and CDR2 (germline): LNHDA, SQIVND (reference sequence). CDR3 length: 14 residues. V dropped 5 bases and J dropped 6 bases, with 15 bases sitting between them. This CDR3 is CASSATGRDDTQYF. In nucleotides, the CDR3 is TGTGCCAGTAGTGCAACAGGGAGGGACGATACGCAGTATTTT.

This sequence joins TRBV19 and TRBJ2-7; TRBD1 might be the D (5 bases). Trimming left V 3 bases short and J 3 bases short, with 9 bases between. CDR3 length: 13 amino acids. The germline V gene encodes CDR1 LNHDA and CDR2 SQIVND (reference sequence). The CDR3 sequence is CASSMGLGYEQYF. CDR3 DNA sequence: TGTGCCAGTAGTATGGGGCTGGGCTACGAGCAGTACTTC.

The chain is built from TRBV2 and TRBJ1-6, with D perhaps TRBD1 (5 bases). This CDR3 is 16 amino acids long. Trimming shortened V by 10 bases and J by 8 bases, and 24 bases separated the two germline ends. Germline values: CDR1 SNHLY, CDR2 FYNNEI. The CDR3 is CATRRGKGIGDSPLHF. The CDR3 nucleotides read TGTGCCACCCGACGGGGAAAGGGGATAGGAGATTCACCCCTCCACTTT.

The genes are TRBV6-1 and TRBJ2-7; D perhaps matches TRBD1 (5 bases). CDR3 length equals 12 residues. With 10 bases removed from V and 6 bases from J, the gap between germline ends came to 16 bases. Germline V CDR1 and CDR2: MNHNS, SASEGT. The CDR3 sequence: CAIRALSPEQYF. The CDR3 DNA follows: TGTGCCATCAGGGCTCTCTCCCCCGAGCAGTACTTC.

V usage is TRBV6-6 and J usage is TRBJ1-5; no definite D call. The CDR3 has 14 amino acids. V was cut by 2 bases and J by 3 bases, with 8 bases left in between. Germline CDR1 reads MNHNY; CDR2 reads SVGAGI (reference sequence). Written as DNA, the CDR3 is TGTGCCAGCAGTTACCCTCAGTACAATCAGCCCCAGCATTTT. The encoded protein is CASSYPQYNQPQHF.

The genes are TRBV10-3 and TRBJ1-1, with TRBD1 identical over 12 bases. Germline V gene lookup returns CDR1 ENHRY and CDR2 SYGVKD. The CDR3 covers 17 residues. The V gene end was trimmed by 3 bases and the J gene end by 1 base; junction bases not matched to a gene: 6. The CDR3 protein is CAISDMGQGAENTEAFF. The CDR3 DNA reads TGTGCCATCAGTGATATGGGACAGGGGGCAGAGAACACTGAAGCTTTCTTT.

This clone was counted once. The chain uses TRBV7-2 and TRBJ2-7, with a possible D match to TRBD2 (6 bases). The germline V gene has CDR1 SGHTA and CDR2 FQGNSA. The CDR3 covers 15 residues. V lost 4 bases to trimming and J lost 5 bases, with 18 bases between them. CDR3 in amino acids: CASSSEGGRVHEQYF. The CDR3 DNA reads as TGTGCCAGCAGCTCCGAAGGAGGGAGAGTCCACGAGCAGTACTTC. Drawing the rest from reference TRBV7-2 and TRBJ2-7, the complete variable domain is GAGVSQSPSNKVTEKGKDVELRCDPISGHTALYWYRQSLGQGLEFLIYFQGNSAPDKSGLPSDRFSAERTGGSVSTLTIQRTQQEDSAVYLCASSSEGGRVHEQYFGPGTRLTVT.

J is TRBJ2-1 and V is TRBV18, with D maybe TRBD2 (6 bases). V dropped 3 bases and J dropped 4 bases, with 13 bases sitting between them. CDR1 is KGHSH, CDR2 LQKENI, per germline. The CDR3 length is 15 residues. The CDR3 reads CASSPLASAYNEQFF. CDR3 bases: TGTGCCAGCTCACCTCTGGCTAGCGCGTACAATGAGCAGTTCTTC.

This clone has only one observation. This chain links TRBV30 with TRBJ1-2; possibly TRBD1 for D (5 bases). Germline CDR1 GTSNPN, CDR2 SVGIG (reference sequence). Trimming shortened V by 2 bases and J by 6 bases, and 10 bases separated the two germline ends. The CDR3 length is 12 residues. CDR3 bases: TGTGCCTGGAGTCCTCAGGGAAATGGCTACACCTTC. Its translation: CAWSPQGNGYTF. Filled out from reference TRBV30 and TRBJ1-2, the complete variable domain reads SQTIHQWPATLVQPVGSPLSLECTVEGTSNPNLYWYRQAAGRGLQLLFYSVGIGQISSEVPQNLSASRPQDRQFILSSKKLLLSDSGFYLCAWSPQGNGYTFGSGTRLTVV.

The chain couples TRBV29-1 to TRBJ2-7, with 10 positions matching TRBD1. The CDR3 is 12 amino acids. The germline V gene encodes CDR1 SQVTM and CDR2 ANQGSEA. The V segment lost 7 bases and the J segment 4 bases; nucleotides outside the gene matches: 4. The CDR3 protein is CSAGQGVYEQYF. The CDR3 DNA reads TGCAGCGCCGGACAGGGGGTGTACGAGCAGTACTTC.

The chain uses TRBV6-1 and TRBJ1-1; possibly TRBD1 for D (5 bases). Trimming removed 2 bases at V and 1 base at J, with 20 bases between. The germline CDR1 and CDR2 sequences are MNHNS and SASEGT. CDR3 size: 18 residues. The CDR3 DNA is TGTGCCAGCAGTGAAAATCCCAACAGGCTCCGGGGGAACACTGAAGCTTTCTTT. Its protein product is CASSENPNRLRGNTEAFF.

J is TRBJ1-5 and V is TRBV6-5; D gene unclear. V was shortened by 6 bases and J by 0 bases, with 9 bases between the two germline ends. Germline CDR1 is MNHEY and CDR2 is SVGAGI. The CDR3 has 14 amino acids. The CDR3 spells CASRVRSSNQPQHF. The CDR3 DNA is TGTGCCAGCAGAGTCAGGAGTAGCAATCAGCCCCAGCATTTT.

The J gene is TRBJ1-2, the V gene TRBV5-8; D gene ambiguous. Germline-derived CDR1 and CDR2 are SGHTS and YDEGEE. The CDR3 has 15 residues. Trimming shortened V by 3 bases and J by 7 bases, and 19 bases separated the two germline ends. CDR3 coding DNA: TGTGCCAGCAGCTCGACGCGGGGAAGATTTCGTGGCTACACCTTC. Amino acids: CASSSTRGRFRGYTF.

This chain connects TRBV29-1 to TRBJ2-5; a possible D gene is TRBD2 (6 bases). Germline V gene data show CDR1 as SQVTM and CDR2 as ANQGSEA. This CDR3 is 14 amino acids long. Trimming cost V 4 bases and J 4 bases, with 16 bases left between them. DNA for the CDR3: TGCAGCGTTGTCCCGTGGCAGGGACTAGAGACCCAGTACTTC. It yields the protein CSVVPWQGLETQYF.